The rows below give T cell receptor beta chains drawn from one sample of a study of blood T cell repertoires in COVID-19. Profiling relied on immunoSEQ multiplex PCR, and the TCRdb table lists in-frame clones only, not all of them. The repertoire holds 200,000 to 250,000 clones, with about 80% as singletons. The specimen was peripheral blood. The receptors shown here come from a woman older than 75 with acute or convalescent COVID-19. The CDR3 runs from the conserved cysteine through the conserved F or W. A D gene is named only where the DNA matches it firmly. Clone size appears in some rows only: once, few, many, or a class for an expanded clone.

v_gene	j_gene	abundance	d_gene	CDR3nt	CDR3aa
TRBV5-4	TRBJ1-2	-	-	TGTGCCAGCAGCCTTACAGGGTTCTATGGCTACACCTTC	CASSLTGFYGYTF
TRBV19	TRBJ2-7	-	TRBD2	TGTGCCAGTAGTCGAGCGGGAGGGGCCTACGAGCAGTACTTC	CASSRAGGAYEQYF
TRBV4-3	TRBJ1-5	-	-	TGCGCCAGCAGCCAAGATTCCGGGCAGCCCCAGCATTTT	CASSQDSGQPQHF
TRBV19	TRBJ1-4	few	TRBD1	TGTGCCAGTAGTCCGGGACAGGGGGCAACGTGGACTAATGAAAAACTGTTTTTT	CASSPGQGATWTNEKLFF
TRBV7-8	TRBJ2-1	-	TRBD1	TGTGCCAGCAGCCTACGCCCGGGACAGGAAATGAGGAATGAGCAGTTCTTC	CASSLRPGQEMRNEQFF
TRBV2	TRBJ1-5	-	TRBD1	TGTGCCAGCAGGGACAGGGTAGGGGTTCAGCCCCAGCATTTT	CASRDRVGVQPQHF
TRBV6-2/TRBV6-3	TRBJ2-3	-	TRBD2	TGTGCCAGCAGTTACCGGACTAGCGGTTTCACAGATACGCAGTATTTT	CASSYRTSGFTDTQYF
TRBV11-2	TRBJ2-1	-	TRBD2	TGTGCCAGCAGCTTAGTTGGGAGGGTGGATGAGCAGTTCTTC	CASSLVGRVDEQFF
TRBV5-5	TRBJ2-3	-	-	TGTGCCAGCAGCTTGGCGGTTTTCCCCGGTCGGACAGATACGCAGTATTTT	CASSLAVFPGRTDTQYF
TRBV29-1	TRBJ2-2	-	-	TGCAGCGTTGACAGGGGGAACACCGGGGAGCTGTTTTTT	CSVDRGNTGELFF
TRBV7-9	TRBJ2-1	-	TRBD2	TGTGCCAGCAGCTTAGGGGGTAGCGGGGGCTCCTACAATGAGCAGTTCTTC	CASSLGGSGGSYNEQFF
TRBV27	TRBJ2-7	-	-	TGTGCCAGCAGTTTTGGGGGGGGGCCTAAAGAGCAGTACTTC	CASSFGGGPKEQYF
TRBV4-3	TRBJ1-2	-	TRBD1	TGCGCCAGCAGCCAAAACAGGGGCGCGGGCTATGGCTACACCTTC	CASSQNRGAGYGYTF
TRBV4-2	TRBJ2-3	-	TRBD2	TGTGCCAGCAGCCAAAACCGGGCGGGGACTAACCCCACAGATACGCAGTATTTT	CASSQNRAGTNPTDTQYF
TRBV2	TRBJ1-6	-	-	TGTGCCAGCAGTGAGTCAGTCAATTCACCCCTCCACTTT	CASSESVNSPLHF
TRBV5-4	TRBJ2-5	-	-	TGTGCCAGCAGCTTGGCAGGGTACCAAGAGACCCAGTACTTC	CASSLAGYQETQYF
TRBV4-1	TRBJ2-6	-	-	TGCGCCAGCAGCCAAGACAAAGCCAGGGCTTACTCTGGGGCCAACGTCCTGACTTTC	CASSQDKARAYSGANVLTF
TRBV28	TRBJ1-2	-	-	TGTGCCAGCAGACAGGTTGGAGCTAACTATGGCTACACCTTC	CASRQVGANYGYTF
TRBV9	TRBJ2-3	-	TRBD2	TGTGCCAGCAGCGTAGAGTCGAGCGGGGGGGCTTCAGATACGCAGTATTTT	CASSVESSGGASDTQYF
TRBV7-2	TRBJ2-1	-	TRBD1	TGTGCCAGCAGCTTGAGACAGGGCAGAGGGTCCTACAATGAGCAGTTCTTC	CASSLRQGRGSYNEQFF
TRBV18	TRBJ2-5	-	-	TGTGCCAGCTCACCTAGCGGAAGGGCAGAGACCCAGTACTTC	CASSPSGRAETQYF
TRBV6-2/TRBV6-3	TRBJ2-1	-	TRBD2	TGTGCCAGCAGTTACCAAGGGACTAGCGGGGAGTCCTACAATGAGCAGTTCTTC	CASSYQGTSGESYNEQFF
TRBV11-3	TRBJ2-3	-	-	TGTGCCAGCAGCTTAGCCCACTTGGGGGCTACGCAGTATTTT	CASSLAHLGATQYF
TRBV18	TRBJ2-3	-	TRBD2	TGTGCCAGCTCACCTCAATCCCCTAGCGGGAGAATAACAGATACGCAGTATTTT	CASSPQSPSGRITDTQYF
TRBV11-2	TRBJ2-5	-	-	TGTGCCAGCAGCTTACGCGCGCGGGGAGTAGAGACCCAGTACTTC	CASSLRARGVETQYF
TRBV5-4	TRBJ2-6	-	-	TGTGCCAGCAGCTTGGGCGGTACTGGGGCCAACGTCCTGACTTTC	CASSLGGTGANVLTF
TRBV9	TRBJ1-1	-	-	TGTGCCAGCAGCGGTGGAGGATTAGGCACTGAAGCTTTCTTT	CASSGGGLGTEAFF
TRBV3-1/TRBV3-2	TRBJ1-1	few	-	TGTGCCAGCAGCCGAGCATATAACACTGAAGCTTTCTTT	CASSRAYNTEAFF
TRBV28	TRBJ2-1	-	TRBD2	TGTGCCAGCAGTCGAACTAGCGGGAGTTACTACAATGAGCAGTTCTTC	CASSRTSGSYYNEQFF
TRBV7-9	TRBJ2-3	-	TRBD2	TGTGCCAGCAGACCTAGCGGAAGTCGCACAGATACGCAGTATTTT	CASRPSGSRTDTQYF
TRBV20-1	TRBJ1-1	-	TRBD1	TGCAGTGCTAGTTTACCGGGACAGGCAATCAACACTGAAGCTTTCTTT	CSASLPGQAINTEAFF
TRBV11-1	TRBJ2-3	-	TRBD2	TGTGCCAGCAGCTCAGCCCTTAGGAGCGGGGGGACAGATACGCAGTATTTT	CASSSALRSGGTDTQYF
TRBV7-9	TRBJ1-3	-	-	TGTGCCAGCAGCTTAGTAGGGCGGGCTGGAAACACCATATATTTT	CASSLVGRAGNTIYF
TRBV7-2	TRBJ2-5	-	TRBD2	TGTGCCAGCAGCTTAGTTCGGCTAGCGGGCACGAACCAAGAGACCCAGTACTTC	CASSLVRLAGTNQETQYF
TRBV2	TRBJ2-5	-	TRBD1	TGTGCCAGCAGTTGGAACAGGGGGAAGGAGACCCAGTACTTC	CASSWNRGKETQYF
TRBV5-1	TRBJ2-2	few	TRBD1	TGCGCCAGCAGCTTGGAAGGGGGCATTACCGGGGAGCTGTTTTTT	CASSLEGGITGELFF
TRBV9	TRBJ1-1	once	-	TGTGCCAGCAGCGTAGGGAGGGTAAACACTGAAGCTTTCTTT	CASSVGRVNTEAFF
TRBV9	TRBJ1-3	-	TRBD1	TGTGCCAGCAGCGCGCCGGGACAGGGAAACACCATATATTTT	CASSAPGQGNTIYF
TRBV13	TRBJ2-5	few	-	TGTGCCAGCAGTCTACTAGGAATAGAGACCCAGTACTTC	CASSLLGIETQYF
TRBV19	TRBJ1-5	-	-	TGTGCCAGTAGTATACAAAGGCTAGGAGGGGTCGGTCAGCCCCAGCATTTT	CASSIQRLGGVGQPQHF
TRBV28	TRBJ2-7	once	TRBD2	TGTGCCAGCACCGACGGGACAGGGGGGACTAGCGGGGCATATTTC	CASTDGTGGTSGAYF
TRBV6-1	TRBJ2-1	-	TRBD2	TGTGCCAGCAGTGAATTGGGGGGTCGGACGGGAGGCTCCTACAATGAGCAGTTCTTC	CASSELGGRTGGSYNEQFF
TRBV6-6	TRBJ2-1	-	TRBD2	TGTGCCAGCACCCAACTCGGGAGCGGGAGGATCAATGAGCAGTTCTTC	CASTQLGSGRINEQFF
TRBV28	TRBJ1-4	-	-	TGTGCCAGCTCCTGGACAGTTAATGAAAAACTGTTTTTT	CASSWTVNEKLFF
TRBV2	TRBJ1-5	-	-	TGTGCCAGCAGTAAAGCCGAGGGAAAAAATCAGCCCCAGCATTTT	CASSKAEGKNQPQHF
TRBV7-9	TRBJ2-2	-	TRBD2	TGTGCCAGCAGCCCCTCTAGCGGGAGGGGAACCGGGGAGCTGTTTTTT	CASSPSSGRGTGELFF
TRBV29-1	TRBJ1-2	-	-	TGCAGCGCGAGGGGAGTCGGGGGGCTCTCCTATGGCTACACCTTC	CSARGVGGLSYGYTF